The entry below describes one T cell receptor (beta chain). As yet, its antigen is unknown. This sample stems from a study of PD-1 blockade in classical Hodgkin lymphoma. Findings of the study overall: Lower baseline TCR diversity marked trial partial responders and progressors. While CD8+ TCR diversity did not rise significantly by C4D1, CD4+ TCR diversity did. Anyone who began nivolumab under 1 year after ASCT was excluded.

The method was immunoSEQ multiplex PCR; TCRdb's version includes in-frame clones alone and lacks a portion of them. The profile shows approximately 20,000 clones, about nine tenths of them singletons. The time point: cycle 4 day 1 (C4D1), after 5 to 7 weeks of nivolumab. Each patient's relapse followed autologous stem cell transplantation, and brentuximab vedotin exposure varied. The authors enriched CD8+ T cells from thawed PBMCs via magnetic negative selection. Per germline, CDR1 MNHEY and CDR2 SMNVEV (reference sequence). V gave up 5 bases and J gave up 6 bases, with 9 bases separating them. The CDR3 is 12 residues long.

The rearrangement links TRBV27 to TRBJ2-3; D remains unclear. The material sequenced was CD8+ T cells from blood, taken before the fourth cycle of nivolumab. The TCR sequence derives from a human donor with classical Hodgkin lymphoma. CDR3 DNA: TGTGCCAGCAGTCCCACCCCGGATACGCAGTATTTT. It is translated as CASSPTPDTQYF.